Presented here are 14 T cell receptor beta chains from one specimen sequenced in a study of blood T cell repertoires in COVID-19. Assay used: immunoSEQ multiplex PCR; TCRdb lists only in-frame clones, some missing. The sample includes about 50,000 clones, over 65% of them seen just once. The sequencing sample was made of peripheral blood. Receptor source: a human donor in a cohort sampled during active COVID-19.

This chain connects TRBV5-1 to TRBJ2-7; TRBD1 agrees at 7 bases. The CDR3 runs to 14 residues. V shed 4 bases and J 6 bases; nucleotides not matched to a gene: 10. CDR1 is SGHRS, CDR2 YFSETQ, per germline. The CDR3 DNA sequence: TGCGCCAGCAGCAGCCCCGACAGGGATAGCGAGCAGTACTTC. It specifies CASSSPDRDSEQYF.

This chain links TRBV6-5 with TRBJ1-5; 7 bases are shared with TRBD1. V trimming: 6 bases; J trimming: 2 bases; junction bases outside the gene matches: 4. CDR1 MNHEY and CDR2 SVGAGI come from the germline V gene. The CDR3 is 14 residues long. The CDR3 region is CASRDRAGNQPQHF. The CDR3 DNA follows: TGTGCCAGCAGAGACAGGGCGGGCAATCAGCCCCAGCATTTT.

The gene calls are TRBV4-1 and TRBJ1-3, with D perhaps matching TRBD1 (5 bases). V dropped 0 bases and J dropped 0 bases, with 24 bases sitting between them. This CDR3 is built from 21 residues. CDR1 is MGHRA, CDR2 YSYEKL, per germline. CDR3 in DNA: TGCGCCAGCAGCCAAGACCCCTACGATATATGGACACTTAGCTCTGGAAACACCATATATTTT. This codes for CASSQDPYDIWTLSSGNTIYF.

The chain couples TRBV11-3 to TRBJ2-7; tentative D call: TRBD2 (5 bases). V was cut by 0 bases and J by 4 bases, with 7 bases left in between. This CDR3 is 13 amino acids long. Germline V lookup: CDR1 SGHNT, CDR2 YENEEA. CDR3 loop: CASSLEGGYEQYF. The CDR3 DNA reads TGTGCCAGCAGCTTAGAAGGAGGTTACGAGCAGTACTTC.

The chain recombines TRBV27 with TRBJ1-1; D remains unclear. Germline V gene data show CDR1 as MNHEY and CDR2 as SMNVEV (reference sequence). This CDR3 is 12 amino acids long. Trimming removed 11 bases from V and 6 bases from J, with 16 bases in between. The CDR3 sequence: CAAASQRSEAFF. The CDR3 bases are TGTGCCGCGGCCAGCCAACGATCTGAAGCTTTCTTT.

The chain couples TRBV6-5 to TRBJ1-6; possibly TRBD1 for D (6 bases). The germline V gene has CDR1 MNHEY and CDR2 SVGAGI. V lost 6 bases to trimming and J lost 10 bases, with 19 bases between them. The CDR3 is 15 residues long. The CDR3 DNA sequence: TGTGCCAGCAGCCGGGGGGGCAGGGGAGTCTCACCCCTCCACTTT. This sequence encodes CASSRGGRGVSPLHF.

This chain uses TRBV6-5 with TRBJ1-1; no clear D gene. Germline V gene sequence: CDR1 MNHEY, CDR2 SVGAGI. The CDR3 has 13 amino acids. Trimming removed 4 bases from V and 6 bases from J, with 12 bases in between. The CDR3 nucleotides read TGTGCCAGCAGTTTTCAGTATACCTCTGAAGCTTTCTTT. Amino acid sequence: CASSFQYTSEAFF.

The chain recombines TRBV4-1 with TRBJ1-6, with 9 bases lining up with TRBD1. CDR1 is MGHRA, CDR2 YSYEKL, per germline. J was trimmed by 8 bases and V by 4 bases; bases with no gene match: 6. The CDR3 totals 15 residues. CDR3 region: CASSLLDRGDSPLHF. The CDR3 coding sequence is TGCGCCAGCAGCCTCCTGGACAGGGGAGATTCACCCCTCCACTTT.

The chain couples TRBV2 to TRBJ2-1; D may be TRBD2 (7 bases). Germline loops: CDR1 SNHLY, CDR2 FYNNEI. The ends were cut back, 6 bases at V and 6 bases at J, with 15 bases in the middle. The CDR3 is 14 residues long. The CDR3 coding sequence is TGTGCCAGCAGAGAGGCGGGGGCCATCAATGAGCAGTTCTTC. The encoded protein is CASREAGAINEQFF.

J is TRBJ2-7 and V is TRBV3-1 (or the pseudogene TRBV3-2), with TRBD2 matching 8 bases. CDR3 length equals 13 residues. V lost 4 bases to trimming and J lost 5 bases; unmatched junction nucleotides: 4. Germline assignment: CDR1 LGHDT and CDR2 YNNKEL (reference sequence). The CDR3 region has the DNA TGTGCCAGCAGCCTAGCGGGGAGGGACGAGCAGTACTTC. It yields the protein CASSLAGRDEQYF.

The rearrangement links TRBV9 to TRBJ1-2, with a possible D match to TRBD1 (6 bases). Looked up from germline, CDR1 is SGDLS and CDR2 is YYNGEE. Trimming shortened V by 3 bases and J by 4 bases, and 7 bases separated the two germline ends. This CDR3 comprises 12 residues. The CDR3 nucleotides read TGTGCCAGCAGCGGGGACACCTATGGCTACACCTTC. It yields the protein CASSGDTYGYTF.

V gene TRBV28 combines with J gene TRBJ2-6; perhaps TRBD1 as D (5 bases). The CDR3 is 18 residues long. Germline CDR1 is MDHEN and CDR2 is SYDVKM. The V and J ends lost 2 bases and 0 bases respectively, with 14 bases between them. The CDR3 region has the DNA TGTGCCAGCAGTTTAAGCCAGGGCCAGACCTCTGGGGCCAACGTCCTGACTTTC. Residues: CASSLSQGQTSGANVLTF.

This clone was seen once. This chain uses TRBV5-1 with TRBJ2-7; the D gene is possibly TRBD1 (6 bases). Germline V gene data show CDR1 as SGHRS and CDR2 as YFSETQ. The germline V and J ends were trimmed by 2 bases and 6 bases, with 9 bases remaining between them. The CDR3 contains 12 residues. Here the CDR3 reads CASSFSGAEQYF. The CDR3, as DNA: TGCGCCAGCAGCTTTTCAGGGGCCGAGCAGTACTTC.

The V and J genes are TRBV10-1 and TRBJ2-7, with 9 nucleotides matching TRBD1. Germline values: CDR1 WNHNN, CDR2 SYGVQD (reference sequence). The length of the CDR3 is 14 residues. J lost 1 base, V lost 5 bases, and 3 bases had no gene match. This CDR3 reads CASSTGTGSYEQYF. The CDR3 coding sequence is TGCGCCAGCAGTACCGGGACAGGGTCCTACGAGCAGTACTTC.